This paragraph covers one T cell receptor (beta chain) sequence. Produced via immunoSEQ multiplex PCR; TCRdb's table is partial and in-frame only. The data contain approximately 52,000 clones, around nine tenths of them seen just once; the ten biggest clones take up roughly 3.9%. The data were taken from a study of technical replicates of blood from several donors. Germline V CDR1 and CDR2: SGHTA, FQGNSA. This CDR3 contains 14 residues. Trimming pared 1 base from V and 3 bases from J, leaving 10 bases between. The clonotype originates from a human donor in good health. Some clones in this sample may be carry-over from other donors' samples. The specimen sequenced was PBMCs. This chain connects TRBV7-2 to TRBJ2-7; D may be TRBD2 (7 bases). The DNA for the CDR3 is TGTGCCAGCAGCTTAGAGGGGGGGAACTACGAGCAGTACTTC. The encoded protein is CASSLEGGNYEQYF.